This T cell receptor (beta chain) is drawn from a study of cytomegalovirus exposure and HLA in healthy donors. The study, taken as a whole, reports: In an earlier analysis, about 87% or about 30%: the productive usage of most TCR beta V segments. TCR beta V- and J-gene trimming, according to a later analysis, was linked to a missense DCLRE1C variant. Researchers catalogued around 150 TCR beta chains as cytomegalovirus-associated. Later analysis revealed greater clonal expansion in HLA-associated TCR beta chains than in equally common others.

The CDR3 is made up of 14 amino acids. From germline, CDR1 is GTSNPN and CDR2 SVGIG (reference sequence). Trimming pared 4 bases from V and 3 bases from J, leaving 12 bases between. This clone is identified as medium-sized (0.01 to 0.1%) from frequency. The antigen remains unidentified. Use of 60 Vbeta and 13 Jbeta primers characterized the PCR. Sequencing was performed with immunoSEQ multiplex PCR; in TCRdb, only in-frame clones are kept and a portion is missing. This listing includes approximately 51,000 clones. This chain joins TRBV30 and TRBJ2-2; D not certain. The sequenced material came from PBMCs. The clonotype originates from a man aged 40-55 years in good health and CMV-seropositive. CDR3 in DNA: TGTGCCTGGAAGGCGGCAACGCACACCGGGGAGCTGTTTTTT. It yields the protein CAWKAATHTGELFF.